This T cell receptor (beta chain) was observed in a study of metastatic and nonmetastatic thyroid tumors. CDR3 length: 15 amino acids. Germline-derived CDR1 and CDR2 are DFQATT and SNEGSKA (reference sequence). Patients had received no treatment of any kind before thyroid surgery. On this clone itself: One end of the junction fails to match germline, which may point to a read error.

TCRdb reprocessed the PCR reads via MiXCR. The sample lists roughly 63,000 clones, roughly 16% seen once, with over 8.5% in the top ten. This chain connects TRBV20-1 to TRBJ1-1, with 7 nucleotides matching TRBD1. The source is a male donor with papillary thyroid cancer or a benign thyroid nodule (not recorded which). Some clones in this sample may be carry-over from other donors' samples. Sample: blood. CDR3 sequence reads: CSAREARGTANEALF. CDR3 bases: TGCAGTGCTAGGGAGGCAAGGGGGACAGCTAATGAAGCTTTATTT.